This passage covers 10 T cell receptor beta chains from one sample sequenced in a study of technical replicates of blood from four donors. This table comes from immunoSEQ multiplex PCR, and its TCRdb copy is limited to in-frame clones, with some not included. Of fewer than 100,000 clones detected, approximately 96% appear once; the ten largest clones hold under 0.35%. Sequenced: T cells isolated from PBMCs. All receptors derive from a human donor in good health.

This chain joins TRBV19 and TRBJ1-1; no definite D call. Between the trimmed V and J ends, which lost 7 bases and 10 bases, there was a span of 13 bases. Germline values: CDR1 LNHDA, CDR2 SQIVND (reference sequence). The CDR3 has 11 amino acids. The CDR3 region has the DNA TGTGCCAGTATTGGGGTTGCGGGAGCTTTCTTT. Translated: CASIGVAGAFF.

In this sample, this clone turned up once. This chain joins TRBV7-6 and TRBJ1-3, with no clear D. The CDR3 is 15 residues long. V was clipped by 5 bases and J by 0 bases, with 11 bases between them. CDR1 is SGHVS and CDR2 is FNYEAQ in the germline V gene. The CDR3 DNA reads TGTGCCAGCAGCAGATCCGGGAGCTCTGGAAACACCATATATTTT. This gives the protein CASSRSGSSGNTIYF.

V gene TRBV27 combines with J gene TRBJ2-5, with 7 bases fitting TRBD1. The CDR3 is 13 residues long. Per germline, CDR1 MNHEY and CDR2 SMNVEV (reference sequence). The ends lost 4 bases at V and 4 bases at J; junction bases unmatched: 3. This CDR3 reads CASSYRGRETQYF. CDR3 nucleotide sequence: TGTGCCAGCAGTTACAGGGGACGAGAGACCCAGTACTTC.

The V and J genes are TRBV29-1 and TRBJ2-2, with D uncertain. Germline assignment: CDR1 SQVTM and CDR2 ANQGSEA. V was clipped by 0 bases and J by 6 bases, with 14 bases between them. CDR3 length: 15 residues. The CDR3 nucleotides are TGCAGCGTTGAAGATAGAGGCGATCCGTCCGGGGAGCTGTTTTTT. Encoded protein: CSVEDRGDPSGELFF.

The rearrangement uses TRBV10-3 and TRBJ2-1, with D possibly matching TRBD1 (6 bases). The CDR3 has 12 amino acids. The V end was cut by 4 bases, the J end by 7 bases, with 8 bases between. Germline values: CDR1 ENHRY, CDR2 SYGVKD. The CDR3 DNA reads as TGTGCCATCAGTGGACAGGCTAATGAGCAGTTCTTC. Translation gives CAISGQANEQFF.

This chain uses TRBV9 with TRBJ2-7, with 7 positions matching TRBD1. V lost 3 bases to trimming and J lost 7 bases; unmatched junction nucleotides: 13. The length of the CDR3 is 15 residues. CDR1 is SGDLS and CDR2 is YYNGEE in the germline V gene. The CDR3, as DNA: TGTGCCAGCAGCGCCACCGGGACAGCTCCTGGGGAGCAGTACTTC. Its translation is CASSATGTAPGEQYF.

The chain links TRBV30 to TRBJ1-2; 9 nucleotides agree with TRBD1. The CDR3 spans 14 residues. From germline, CDR1 is GTSNPN and CDR2 SVGIG (reference sequence). Losses at the gene ends were 1 base for V and 5 bases for J; bases not matched to a gene: 5. The CDR3 DNA is TGTGCCTGGAGTGAAGGACAGGGGTTGTATGGCTACACCTTC. Translated: CAWSEGQGLYGYTF.

This clone was counted between two and nine times. The gene calls are TRBV9 and TRBJ1-1, with a possible D match to TRBD1 (5 bases). Trimming took off 3 bases at V and 6 bases at J, with 12 bases between the two ends. Germline CDR1 reads SGDLS; CDR2 reads YYNGEE. The CDR3 has 13 amino acids. The CDR3 nucleotides are TGTGCCAGCAGCGGGGGGGGTGAGGCTGAAGCTTTCTTT. Protein: CASSGGGEAEAFF.

V and J are TRBV9 and TRBJ2-5, with 9 bases identical to TRBD2. V was pared by 4 bases and J by 5 bases, with 9 bases of the junction left unmatched. In germline, CDR1 is SGDLS, CDR2 YYNGEE. This CDR3 spans 15 amino acids. The CDR3 DNA follows: TGTGCCAGCAGCCCAGGGACTAGCTCGCTTGAGACCCAGTACTTC. It codes for CASSPGTSSLETQYF. The full variable domain, in which reference TRBV9 and TRBJ2-5 provide the parts outside the CDR3, is DSGVTQTPKHLITATGQRVTLRCSPRSGDLSVYWYQQSLDQGLQFLIQYYNGEERAKGNILERFSAQQFPDLHSELNLSSLELGDSALYFCASSPGTSSLETQYFGPGTRLLVL.

The V and J genes are TRBV7-3 and TRBJ2-3; 7 bases agree with TRBD2. CDR3 size: 15 residues. Trimming at V came to 3 bases and at J to 2 bases, leaving 5 bases not matched to a gene. Germline V gene sequence: CDR1 SGHTA, CDR2 FQGTGA. CDR3 coding DNA: TGTGCCAGCAGCTTCGGCGGGAGAGCCACAGATACGCAGTATTTT. Translated, it gives CASSFGGRATDTQYF.